A single sample is the source of the 21 T cell receptor beta chains below, sequenced in a study of OX40 agonist ivuxolimab in advanced cancers. The protocol was immunoSEQ multiplex PCR, while the TCRdb copy is restricted to in-frame clones and leaves out a portion. The sample has 45,000 to 50,000 clones; around nine tenths are singletons. The sequencing used CD4+ or CD8+ T cells sorted from blood, collected in a trial of the OX40 agonist ivuxolimab. Every receptor here comes from an adult with an advanced solid tumor such as melanoma, head and neck, liver or kidney cancer.

V usage is TRBV6-5 and J usage is TRBJ2-1; perhaps TRBD2 as D (5 bases). The V and J ends lost 2 bases and 5 bases respectively, with 10 bases between them. Germline loops: CDR1 MNHEY, CDR2 SVGAGI. The CDR3 has 14 amino acids. CDR3 amino acids: CASSYRGRNNEQFF. The CDR3 nucleotides are TGTGCCAGCAGTTACCGTGGGAGAAACAATGAGCAGTTCTTC.

The rearrangement links TRBV4-2 to TRBJ2-1; D unclear. CDR1 is LGHNA and CDR2 is YNFKEQ in the germline V gene. This CDR3 is 13 amino acids long. V was shortened by 3 bases and J by 6 bases, with 9 bases between the two germline ends. In nucleotides, the CDR3 is TGTGCCAGCAGCCAGTTCAGGCTCAATGAGCAGTTCTTC. This sequence encodes CASSQFRLNEQFF.

CDR3 DNA: TGTGCCATCAGTGACGGGCGTGGGGGCTCTGGAAACACCATATATTTT. Protein sequence: CAISDGRGGSGNTIYF. The gene calls are TRBV10-3 and TRBJ1-3, with D possibly TRBD1 on 5 matching bases. The germline V and J ends were trimmed by 3 bases and 0 bases, with 12 bases remaining between them. This CDR3 has 16 residues. Germline V gene sequence: CDR1 ENHRY, CDR2 SYGVKD.

This clone has a handful of counts. This chain links TRBV28 with TRBJ2-3; TRBD2 matches 9 bases. CDR3 length: 14 amino acids. With V trimmed by 2 bases and J by 5 bases, 2 bases remained unmatched. The V gene's germline CDR1 is MDHEN and CDR2 SYDVKM. The CDR3 loop is CASSLSSGGDTQYF. DNA of the CDR3: TGTGCCAGCAGTTTAAGTAGCGGGGGAGATACGCAGTATTTT.

This clone has only one observation. The chain has TRBV6-5 and TRBJ2-1, with D maybe TRBD2 (5 bases). CDR1 and CDR2 from the germline V gene are MNHEY and SVGAGI. The CDR3 runs 13 residues. V lost 2 bases, J lost 6 bases, and 8 bases lay in between. CDR3 nucleotides: TGTGCCAGCAGTTACGGGAGAAGCAATGAGCAGTTCTTC. It is translated as CASSYGRSNEQFF.

The chain joins TRBV7-9 to TRBJ2-1; D could derive from TRBD1 or TRBD2 (5 bases each). The germline V gene encodes CDR1 SEHNR and CDR2 FQNEAQ (reference sequence). The CDR3 has 15 residues. Trimming took 5 bases from V and 0 from J, leaving 11 bases between them. This CDR3 is CASSPGRSSYNEQFF. CDR3 nucleotide sequence: TGTGCCAGCAGCCCGGGACGGAGCTCCTACAATGAGCAGTTCTTC.

V gene TRBV18 combines with J gene TRBJ2-4, with a weak D call TRBD1 (6 bases). The CDR3 length is 14 residues. CDR1 KGHSH and CDR2 LQKENI come from the germline V gene. The germline V and J ends were trimmed by 4 bases and 7 bases, with 14 bases remaining between them. CDR3 amino acids: CASSLNRDPNIQYF. CDR3 DNA sequence: TGTGCCAGCTCACTCAACAGGGACCCGAACATTCAGTACTTC. Variable domain in full (rest from reference TRBV18 and TRBJ2-4): NAGVMQNPRHLVRRRGQEARLRCSPMKGHSHVYWYRQLPEEGLKFMVYLQKENIIDESGMPKERFSAEFPKEGPSILRIQQVVRGDSAAYFCASSLNRDPNIQYFGAGTRLSVL.

The chain has TRBV15 and TRBJ2-5, with a tentative D call TRBD2 (6 bases). The germline gives CDR1 LNHNV, CDR2 YYDKDF (reference sequence). Trimming removed 2 bases at V and 11 bases at J, with 12 bases between. The CDR3 loop spans 12 amino acids. CDR3 protein: CATSRLSREQYF. The CDR3 DNA reads TGTGCCACCAGCAGACTGTCTCGGGAGCAGTACTTC.

The chain joins TRBV5-8 to TRBJ2-5; TRBD1 is a possible D gene (7 bases). V was trimmed by 4 bases and J by 1 base, leaving 14 bases between them. Germline V gene sequence: CDR1 SGHTS, CDR2 YDEGEE. This CDR3 has 15 residues. For the CDR3, the DNA is TGTGCCAGCAGCCCGGGGGACAGAGCCCAAGAGACCCAGTACTTC. Translated: CASSPGDRAQETQYF.

The chain employs TRBV28 and TRBJ2-7, with 8 nucleotides matching TRBD1. Trimming at V came to 5 bases and at J to 4 bases, leaving 13 bases not matched to a gene. The CDR3 contains 16 residues. Germline V gene lookup returns CDR1 MDHEN and CDR2 SYDVKM. This CDR3 is CASSTTETGVMYEQYF. As DNA, the CDR3 is TGTGCCAGCAGTACCACAGAGACAGGGGTCATGTACGAGCAGTACTTC.

V gene TRBV9 combines with J gene TRBJ2-5; tentatively, D is TRBD1 (6 bases). Between the trimmed V and J ends, which lost 0 bases and 2 bases, there was a span of 11 bases. CDR1 is SGDLS and CDR2 is YYNGEE in the germline V gene. This CDR3 has 15 amino acids. The CDR3 loop is CASSVGLQGQETQYF. The DNA of the CDR3 is TGTGCCAGCAGCGTAGGCCTACAGGGACAAGAGACCCAGTACTTC.

The chain uses TRBV7-6 and TRBJ2-7, with 7 bases matching TRBD2. The V gene end was trimmed by 0 bases and the J gene end by 4 bases; junction bases not matched to a gene: 6. Germline V gene data show CDR1 as SGHVS and CDR2 as FNYEAQ. The CDR3 has 15 residues. DNA for the CDR3: TGTGCCAGCAGCTTAGCGGCTAGCGGAACATACGAGCAGTACTTC. Translation gives CASSLAASGTYEQYF.

This clone was seen just once. The rearrangement uses TRBV6-6 and TRBJ2-5, with 12 bases lining up with TRBD2. The germline CDR1 and CDR2 sequences are MNHNY and SVGAGI (reference sequence). The CDR3 is 16 residues long. Trimming cost V 4 bases and J 5 bases; bases outside gene matches: 8. CDR3 sequence reads: CASSFPTSGRQETQYF. DNA of the CDR3: TGTGCCAGCAGTTTCCCGACTAGCGGGAGACAGGAGACCCAGTACTTC.

The rearrangement links TRBV5-1 to TRBJ1-5; 9 nucleotides agree with TRBD1. J gave up 7 bases and V 3 bases, and 5 bases lay outside the gene matches. In germline, CDR1 is SGHRS, CDR2 YFSETQ. The CDR3 extends over 14 amino acids. The CDR3: CASSSTGGIQPQHF. Written as DNA, the CDR3 is TGCGCCAGCAGCTCGACAGGGGGAATCCAGCCCCAGCATTTT.

This chain uses TRBV2 with TRBJ2-1, with 7 nucleotides matching TRBD2. Per the germline V gene, CDR1 is SNHLY and CDR2 is FYNNEI. The CDR3 covers 18 residues. The junction had 16 bases not matched to a gene; V was cut back by 4 bases and J by 4 bases. CDR3 nucleotides: TGTGCCAGCAGTGTGGGGAGGGGCTCCCTGTCGCTGTACAATGAGCAGTTCTTC. It encodes CASSVGRGSLSLYNEQFF.

This rearrangement joins TRBV7-3 to TRBJ2-5, with a possible D match to TRBD1 (7 bases). The CDR3 extends over 16 amino acids. Trimming stripped 4 bases from V and 4 bases from J, with 19 bases between. Germline CDR1 and CDR2: SGHTA and FQGTGA. This chain's CDR3 is CASSSRTGLNGETQYF. CDR3 in DNA: TGTGCCAGCAGCTCCCGGACAGGACTAAATGGAGAGACCCAGTACTTC.

This clone came up once. V usage is TRBV18 and J usage is TRBJ2-3; D gene ambiguous. Germline CDR1 and CDR2: KGHSH and LQKENI. Trimming left V 2 bases short and J 4 bases short, with 16 bases between. The CDR3 spans 16 residues. In nucleotides, the CDR3 is TGTGCCAGCTCACCAGGGCTCCCAGTAGGTTCAGATACGCAGTATTTT. Translation gives CASSPGLPVGSDTQYF.

The sample holds a few counts of this clone. The V call is TRBV29-1, the J call TRBJ1-2; TRBD1 might be the D (5 bases). The V end was cut by 2 bases, the J end by 2 bases, with 9 bases between. CDR3 length equals 13 residues. In germline, CDR1 is SQVTM, CDR2 ANQGSEA. CDR3 in DNA: TGCAGCGTTGAAAACCGGGGGAACTATGGCTACACCTTC. Its translation is CSVENRGNYGYTF.

The chain links TRBV7-9 to TRBJ2-5; D possibly corresponds to TRBD2 (6 bases). Germline CDR1 and CDR2: SEHNR and FQNEAQ (reference sequence). Trimming stripped 5 bases from V and 2 bases from J, with 15 bases between. The CDR3 covers 15 residues. The CDR3 coding sequence is TGTGCCAGCAGCCGCCGACTAGGTTTACAAGAGACCCAGTACTTC. This sequence encodes CASSRRLGLQETQYF.

The chain uses TRBV5-1 and TRBJ2-6; D unresolved. This CDR3 is built from 16 residues. Germline lookup yields CDR1 SGHRS and CDR2 YFSETQ. Trimming removed 0 bases at V and 0 bases at J, with 7 bases between. CDR3 amino acids: CASSLGSNSGANVLTF. CDR3 bases: TGCGCCAGCAGCTTGGGCAGCAACTCTGGGGCCAACGTCCTGACTTTC.

The DNA of the CDR3 is TGTGCCAGTACCCTGGACAGGGGAGGTGAAAAACTGTTTTTT. Protein product: CASTLDRGGEKLFF. V and J are TRBV19 and TRBJ1-4; TRBD1 agrees at 9 bases. The germline V gene encodes CDR1 LNHDA and CDR2 SQIVND (reference sequence). V shed 7 bases, J shed 7 bases, and the junction held 7 bases outside the gene matches. This CDR3 has 14 amino acids.